This record covers a single T cell receptor (beta chain). The antigen is undetermined. One end of the junction varies from germline; a read error may be responsible. These data are taken from a study of a mutant IDH1 vaccine in newly diagnosed glioma. CDR3 length: 13 amino acids. Germline loops: CDR1 SSHAT, CDR2 FNYEAQ (reference sequence). Only in-frame clones appear in the TCRdb table, and some are missing; sequencing was by immunoSEQ multiplex PCR. The sample has about 94,000 clones, under 90% seen once. The time point: week 47, end of study. It was 300 ug of mutant IDH1 20-mer peptide that made up each vaccine dose, given with topical imiquimod.

This receptor was obtained from a woman aged 45-65 years with glioma. The sample was PBMCs, taken from a glioma patient whose treatment included an IDH1 peptide vaccine. The chain is built from TRBV7-7 and TRBJ1-1; no clear D gene. CDR3 sequence: CASSPLVNTEAFF. For the CDR3, the DNA is TGTGCTAGCAGCCCCCTTGTGAACACTGAAGCTTTCTTT.